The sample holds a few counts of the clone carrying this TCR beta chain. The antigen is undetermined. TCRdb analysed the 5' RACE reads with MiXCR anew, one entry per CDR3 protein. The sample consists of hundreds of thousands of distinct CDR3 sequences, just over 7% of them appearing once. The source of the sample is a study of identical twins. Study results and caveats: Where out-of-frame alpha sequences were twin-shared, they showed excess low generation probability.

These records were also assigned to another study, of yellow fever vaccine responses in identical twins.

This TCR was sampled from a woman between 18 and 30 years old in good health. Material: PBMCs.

The CDR3 sequence is CASSPRQGPSQETQYF. CDR3 coding DNA: TGCGCCAGCAGCCCGCGGCAGGGCCCCTCCCAAGAGACCCAGTACTTC. The chain employs TRBV5-1 and TRBJ2-5, with D possibly matching TRBD1 (5 bases). V lost 4 bases and J 1 base, leaving 17 bases between the germline ends. Germline assignment: CDR1 SGHRS and CDR2 YFSETQ. This CDR3 comprises 16 residues.